Below, 27 T cell receptor beta chains from the same sample are listed, as sequenced in a study of T cell changes during pregnancy in multiple sclerosis. Profiled with immunoSEQ multiplex PCR; TCRdb holds only in-frame clones, not every one. The sample lists 15,000 to 25,000 clones, around 89% seen once, with 7% in the top ten. This specimen was CD8+ T cells from peripheral blood mononuclear cells, taken in the third trimester of pregnancy. All receptors derive from a female donor in good health, enrolled as a control in a pregnancy study.

This clone has more than one count but fewer than ten. The CDR3 DNA follows: TGTGCCAGTAGTCCCAGGACAGGGGTGAACACTGAAGCTTTCTTT. This encodes CASSPRTGVNTEAFF. This rearrangement joins TRBV19 to TRBJ1-1; the match to TRBD1 covers 9 bases. CDR3 size: 15 residues. Germline V gene sequence: CDR1 LNHDA, CDR2 SQIVND (reference sequence). With 5 bases clipped from V and 0 bases from J, the junction kept 4 bases outside the gene matches. The full variable domain, its missing parts supplied by reference TRBV19 and TRBJ1-1, is DGGITQSPKYLFRKEGQNVTLSCEQNLNHDAMYWYRQDPGQGLRLIYYSQIVNDFQKGDIAEGYSVSREKKESFPLTVTSAQKNPTAFYLCASSPRTGVNTEAFFGQGTRLTVV.

The rearrangement links TRBV27 to TRBJ2-2, with D possibly matching TRBD2 (5 bases). The CDR3 spans 11 residues. V was cut by 8 bases and J by 5 bases, with 6 bases left in between. Germline assignment: CDR1 MNHEY and CDR2 SMNVEV (reference sequence). The CDR3 is CASSGTGELFF. CDR3 sequence (DNA): TGTGCCAGCTCGGGGACCGGGGAGCTGTTTTTT.

The chain uses TRBV2 and TRBJ2-7; 7 bases are a match to TRBD2. The V gene's germline CDR1 is SNHLY and CDR2 FYNNEI. CDR3 length: 15 amino acids. V gave up 1 base and J gave up 6 bases; unmatched junction bases: 9. The CDR3 nucleotides read TGTGCCAGCAGTGAAGAGGAGACTAGCCCCTCCGAGCAGTACTTC. It translates to CASSEEETSPSEQYF.

The chain links TRBV7-3 to TRBJ2-1, with D perhaps matching TRBD2 (6 bases). Per germline, CDR1 SGHTA and CDR2 FQGTGA. The CDR3 runs 14 residues. The V end lost 5 bases, the J end lost 0 bases, and 8 bases lay between the germline ends. The CDR3 sequence: CASSPGSSYNEQFF. CDR3 coding DNA: TGTGCCAGCAGCCCCGGGAGCTCCTACAATGAGCAGTTCTTC.

This clone was observed a handful of times. This rearrangement joins TRBV7-2 to TRBJ2-1; no firm D call. The CDR3 extends over 12 amino acids. The germline V gene encodes CDR1 SGHTA and CDR2 FQGNSA. Trimming stripped 1 base from V and 5 bases from J, with 3 bases between. CDR3: CASSLGDNEQFF. The CDR3 DNA follows: TGTGCCAGCAGCTTAGGCGACAATGAGCAGTTCTTC. The full variable domain, completed using reference TRBV7-2 and TRBJ2-1, is GAGVSQSPSNKVTEKGKDVELRCDPISGHTALYWYRQSLGQGLEFLIYFQGNSAPDKSGLPSDRFSAERTGGSVSTLTIQRTQQEDSAVYLCASSLGDNEQFFGPGTRLTVL.

V usage is TRBV2 and J usage is TRBJ2-4; the D gene is possibly TRBD1 (5 bases). CDR3 length equals 16 residues. V lost 2 bases, J lost 2 bases, and 13 bases lay in between. CDR1 and CDR2 (germline): SNHLY, FYNNEI. The CDR3 region has the DNA TGTGCCAGCAGTGAAACAGTATCAGGGTCCAAAAACATTCAGTACTTC. Its translation is CASSETVSGSKNIQYF.

A single count supports this clone. CDR3 in DNA: TGTGCCAGCAGCGTAGACGGAATCAGGGGCTACGAGCAGTACTTC. Amino acids: CASSVDGIRGYEQYF. The chain combines TRBV9 with TRBJ2-7; D is possibly TRBD1 (6 bases). Germline V lookup: CDR1 SGDLS, CDR2 YYNGEE. Trimming left V 0 bases short and J 3 bases short, with 13 bases between. The length of the CDR3 is 15 residues.

The chain is built from TRBV5-3 and TRBJ2-1, with 14 bases lining up with TRBD2. Being an ORF, TRBV5-3 has a function that is uncertain. CDR3 size: 21 residues. V dropped 4 bases and J dropped 6; count of bases not matched to a gene: 21. The chain's CDR3 is CARSTEQPGLAGDGEPNEQFF. The CDR3 DNA sequence: TGTGCCAGAAGCACCGAACAACCGGGACTAGCGGGAGATGGGGAGCCCAATGAGCAGTTCTTC.

The chain joins TRBV6-1 to TRBJ2-5; 10 bases align to TRBD2. The germline V gene encodes CDR1 MNHNS and CDR2 SASEGT. This CDR3 is 15 amino acids long. J gave up 4 bases and V 1 base, and 3 bases lay outside the gene matches. The CDR3: CASSEGSGGAETQYF. Here the CDR3 DNA reads TGTGCCAGCAGTGAAGGGAGCGGGGGGGCAGAGACCCAGTACTTC.

J is TRBJ2-7 and V is TRBV5-1; a possible D gene is TRBD1 (6 bases). CDR1 and CDR2 (germline): SGHRS, YFSETQ. The CDR3 length is 16 residues. V was shortened by 4 bases and J by 2 bases, with 19 bases between the two germline ends. CDR3 coding DNA: TGCGCCAGCAGCCCCGGCCCTGGTGGGGGCGCCTACGAGCAGTACTTC. It encodes CASSPGPGGGAYEQYF.

The V and J genes are TRBV29-1 and TRBJ2-7; TRBD1 might be the D (6 bases). The V end lost 2 bases, the J end lost 5 bases, and 10 bases lay between the germline ends. The CDR3 covers 12 residues. Germline loops: CDR1 SQVTM, CDR2 ANQGSEA. In DNA, the CDR3 is TGCAGCGTTGAACGCAGGGACAACGAGCAGTACTTC. It yields the protein CSVERRDNEQYF.

V usage is TRBV7-9 and J usage is TRBJ2-5; D is perhaps TRBD2 (7 bases). Trimming left V 4 bases short and J 5 bases short, with 20 bases between. CDR3 length equals 16 residues. Germline values: CDR1 SEHNR, CDR2 FQNEAQ (reference sequence). CDR3 sequence reads: CASSSGGGGALETQYF. CDR3 sequence (DNA): TGTGCCAGCAGCTCCGGGGGTGGGGGGGCCTTGGAGACCCAGTACTTC.

CDR3 protein: CSARGGWGELFF. CDR3 nucleotides: TGCAGCGCCCGAGGGGGTTGGGGGGAGCTGTTTTTT. The J gene is TRBJ2-2, the V gene TRBV29-1; D is possibly TRBD1 (6 bases). The CDR3 is 12 residues long. V lost 7 bases, J lost 8 bases, and 14 bases lay in between. The V gene's germline CDR1 is SQVTM and CDR2 ANQGSEA.

V gene TRBV4-3 combines with J gene TRBJ2-4; D uncertain. This CDR3 contains 16 residues. Per the germline V gene, CDR1 is LGHNA and CDR2 is YSLEER. V lost 0 bases and J lost 3, with 12 bases in between. CDR3: CASSQEFELDKNIQYF. The DNA of the CDR3 is TGCGCCAGCAGCCAAGAATTCGAGTTAGACAAAAACATTCAGTACTTC.

This chain links TRBV7-3 with TRBJ2-5; 13 nucleotides line up with TRBD2. V lost 5 bases and J lost 4; bases outside the gene matches: 7. CDR3 length: 16 residues. Looked up from germline, CDR1 is SGHTA and CDR2 is FQGTGA. For the CDR3, the DNA is TGTGCCAGCAGCGCCACACTAGCGGGAGGGCTAGAGACCCAGTACTTC. The encoded protein is CASSATLAGGLETQYF.

The chain links TRBV27 to TRBJ1-4, with TRBD1 matching over 7 bases. This CDR3 is 12 amino acids long. The germline gives CDR1 MNHEY, CDR2 SMNVEV (reference sequence). The junction had 5 bases not matched to a gene; V was cut back by 8 bases and J by 8 bases. The CDR3 protein is CASGRRGEKLFF. CDR3 nucleotide sequence: TGTGCCAGCGGTCGCAGGGGGGAAAAACTGTTTTTT. Together with reference TRBV27 and TRBJ1-4, the CDR3 gives the full variable domain: EAQVTQNPRYLITVTGKKLTVTCSQNMNHEYMSWYRQDPGLGLRQIYYSMNVEVTDKGDVPEGYKVSRKEKRNFPLILESPSPNQTSLYFCASGRRGEKLFFGSGTQLSVL.

The gene calls are TRBV7-9 and TRBJ2-7; 7 bases agree with TRBD1. CDR3 length: 15 amino acids. V shed 0 bases and J 3 bases; nucleotides not matched to a gene: 5. Germline V gene data show CDR1 as SEHNR and CDR2 as FQNEAQ (reference sequence). In DNA, the CDR3 is TGTGCCAGCAGCTTAGCACAGGGGATGATCTACGAGCAGTACTTC. Its translation: CASSLAQGMIYEQYF.

The gene calls are TRBV10-3 and TRBJ2-1; D gene ambiguous. In germline, CDR1 is ENHRY, CDR2 SYGVKD. With 2 bases removed from V and 6 bases from J, the gap between germline ends came to 5 bases. The CDR3 contains 12 residues. Written as DNA, the CDR3 is TGTGCCATCAGTGAGGAGTCCAATGAGCAGTTCTTC. It translates to CAISEESNEQFF.

The chain combines TRBV15 with TRBJ2-7; TRBD1 agrees at 8 bases. This CDR3 has 14 residues. CDR1 and CDR2 from the germline V gene are LNHNV and YYDKDF (reference sequence). Losses at the gene ends were 1 base for V and 7 bases for J; bases not matched to a gene: 6. This CDR3 reads CATSRVLQGAEQYF. The CDR3 DNA reads TGTGCCACCAGCAGAGTTCTGCAGGGGGCGGAGCAGTACTTC.

This chain uses TRBV12-5 with TRBJ2-7; 9 nucleotides match TRBD1. Losses at the gene ends were 6 bases for V and 5 bases for J; bases not matched to a gene: 8. This CDR3 region has 14 residues. CDR1 LGHNT and CDR2 FRNRAP come from the germline V gene. The CDR3 DNA reads as TGTGCTAGTGGCCACCGGGACAGGGTCCACGAGCAGTACTTC. Translation gives CASGHRDRVHEQYF. Using reference TRBV12-5 and TRBJ2-7 for the parts outside the CDR3, the full variable domain is DARVTQTPRHKVTEMGQEVTMRCQPILGHNTVFWYRQTMMQGLELLAYFRNRAPLDDSGMPKDRFSAEMPDATLATLKIQPSEPRDSAVYFCASGHRDRVHEQYFGPGTRLTVT.

This clone has only one observation. V usage is TRBV7-3 and J usage is TRBJ1-1, with 8 positions matching TRBD1. From germline, CDR1 is SGHTA and CDR2 FQGTGA. The CDR3 is 13 amino acids. V was clipped by 5 bases and J by 5 bases; unmatched bases: 4. This CDR3 is CASSRTGRTEAFF. For the CDR3, the DNA is TGTGCCAGCAGCCGGACAGGGAGAACTGAAGCTTTCTTT.

The chain recombines TRBV11-2 with TRBJ2-3; 8 bases fit TRBD2. This CDR3 is 15 amino acids long. V dropped 6 bases and J dropped 6; count of bases not matched to a gene: 11. CDR1 is SGHAT and CDR2 is FQNNGV in the germline V gene. The CDR3, as DNA: TGTGCCAGCAGTTATGCGGGGGGCCCCGCCGATACGCAGTATTTT. This translates into CASSYAGGPADTQYF. The full variable domain, completed using reference TRBV11-2 and TRBJ2-3, is EAGVAQSPRYKIIEKRQSVAFWCNPISGHATLYWYQQILGQGPKLLIQFQNNGVVDDSQLPKDRFSAERLKGVDSTLKIQPAKLEDSAVYLCASSYAGGPADTQYFGPGTRLTVL.

This clone was detected only once. The chain recombines TRBV29-1 with TRBJ2-1, with TRBD2 matching over 9 bases. The CDR3 is 13 amino acids. The germline V gene has CDR1 SQVTM and CDR2 ANQGSEA. J was trimmed by 5 bases and V by 7 bases; bases with no gene match: 6. CDR3 sequence reads: CSAAGGVHNEQFF. CDR3 DNA: TGCAGCGCCGCGGGGGGGGTCCACAATGAGCAGTTCTTC.

This chain connects TRBV9 to TRBJ2-1; D is perhaps TRBD2 (6 bases). Germline V gene data show CDR1 as SGDLS and CDR2 as YYNGEE. The CDR3 sequence is 15 residues long. V was trimmed by 1 base and J by 8 bases, leaving 16 bases between them. CDR3 coding DNA: TGTGCCAGCAGCGTATACGGACGGGGGATCGATGAGCAGTTCTTC. Protein: CASSVYGRGIDEQFF.

The chain uses TRBV4-1 and TRBJ2-1; 7 nucleotides align to TRBD2. CDR3 length: 18 residues. With 0 bases clipped from V and 7 bases from J, the junction kept 15 bases outside the gene matches. Germline V gene lookup returns CDR1 MGHRA and CDR2 YSYEKL. This CDR3 reads CASSQDPPEGSGINEQFF. CDR3 DNA: TGCGCCAGCAGCCAAGACCCGCCAGAAGGAAGCGGGATAAATGAGCAGTTCTTC.

The genes are TRBV6-5 and TRBJ2-7; 11 bases fit TRBD1. Germline V gene data show CDR1 as MNHEY and CDR2 as SVGAGI. This CDR3 region has 15 residues. V lost 2 bases, J lost 3 bases, and 3 bases stayed unmatched. The CDR3 DNA is TGTGCCAGCAGTTACGGGACAGGGGGTCACTACGAGCAGTACTTC. It is translated as CASSYGTGGHYEQYF.

The chain employs TRBV7-2 and TRBJ1-1; D ambiguous. Trimming took 3 bases from V and 5 from J, leaving 7 bases between them. Germline-derived CDR1 and CDR2 are SGHTA and FQGNSA. This CDR3 is built from 12 residues. This CDR3 is CASSFGRTEAFF. The CDR3 DNA follows: TGTGCCAGCAGCTTCGGGAGGACTGAAGCTTTCTTT.